This T cell receptor beta chain was captured by sequencing in a study of radiotherapy plus CTLA-4 blockade in lung cancer. Data came from immunoSEQ multiplex PCR; TCRdb stores just in-frame clones and leaves some out. The sample includes about 15,000 clones, around 87% seen only once; the top ten take approximately 14%. Points from the study as a whole: Subsequent to radiotherapy plus ipilimumab, tumor-derived TCR clones underwent expansion in blood. Reportedly, early blood T cell clone dynamics best predicted response, with interferon-beta.

This clone was counted a single time. The target antigen is unknown. The sequence was collected from a human donor with non-small cell lung cancer that progressed on radiotherapy plus ipilimumab. Some clones in this sample may be carry-over from other donors' samples. The source was peripheral blood, collected from a patient treated with radiotherapy plus ipilimumab.

The CDR3 DNA follows: TGTGCCAGCAGCTCCCCGACAGGAGAACCCTACGAGCAGTACTTC. Its protein is CASSSPTGEPYEQYF. V usage is TRBV7-3 and J usage is TRBJ2-7, with D possibly matching TRBD1 (6 bases). V lost 4 bases, J lost 2 bases, and 15 bases lay in between. This CDR3 has 15 amino acids. The germline V gene has CDR1 SGHTA and CDR2 FQGTGA.